This T cell receptor (beta chain) appears in the sequencing data of a study of beta chain features in type 1 diabetes. Whole-study context: Investigators examined approximately 110,000,000 sorted cells across all samples.

Trimming removed 4 bases from V and 3 bases from J; junction bases left unmatched: 5. The CDR3 is 16 residues long. Germline loops: CDR1 LNHDA, CDR2 SQIVND (reference sequence). As to this clone: What it binds is not known.

Findings and limits, study-wide: Patients with type 1 diabetes carried fewer insertions and had more deletions at their VDJ junctions. Researchers cautioned that cDNA sequencing could over-represent cells with high TCR expression. Among patients with Type 1 diabetes, TCRB CDR3s were moderately but significantly shorter in every one of the four CD4+ subsets.

Of the isolated RNA, all was reverse transcribed, and so the sequenced material was expressed TCRB transcripts. Assay used: immunoSEQ multiplex PCR; TCRdb lists only in-frame clones, some missing. This table has roughly 150,000 clones, roughly 8% appearing once. Naive, central memory, regulatory and stem cell-like memory cells within the CD4+ compartment were sorted using CD45RO/CCR7/CD25/CD127/CD95/CD27. The specimen was central memory CD4+ T cells from blood. The V and J genes are TRBV19 and TRBJ2-7; 14 bases line up with TRBD2. This receptor was identified in a woman under 30 with type 1 diabetes. This CDR3 is CASSTKGTSGSYEQYF. CDR3 bases: TGTGCCAGTAGTACTAAAGGGACTAGCGGGAGCTACGAGCAGTACTTC. Using reference TRBV19 and TRBJ2-7 for the parts outside the CDR3, the full variable domain is DGGITQSPKYLFRKEGQNVTLSCEQNLNHDAMYWYRQDPGQGLRLIYYSQIVNDFQKGDIAEGYSVSREKKESFPLTVTSAQKNPTAFYLCASSTKGTSGSYEQYFGPGTRLTVT.